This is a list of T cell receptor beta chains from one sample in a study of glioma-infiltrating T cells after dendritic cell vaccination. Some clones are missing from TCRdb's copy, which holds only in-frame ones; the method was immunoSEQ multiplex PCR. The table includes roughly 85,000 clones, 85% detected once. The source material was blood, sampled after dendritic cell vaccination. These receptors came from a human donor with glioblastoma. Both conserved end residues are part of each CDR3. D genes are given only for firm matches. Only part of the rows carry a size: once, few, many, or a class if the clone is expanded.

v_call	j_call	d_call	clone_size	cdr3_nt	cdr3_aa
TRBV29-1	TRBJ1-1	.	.	TGCAGCGTTGTTCGGCGGATGAACACTGAAGCTTTCTTT	CSVVRRMNTEAFF
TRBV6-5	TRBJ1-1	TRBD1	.	TGTGCCAGCAGGCCGGGACAGCACTCTGAGGCTTTCTTT	CASRPGQHSEAFF
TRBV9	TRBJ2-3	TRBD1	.	TGTGCCAGCAGCGGACCGGGACAGGGGGCTCTCACAGATACGCAGTATTTT	CASSGPGQGALTDTQYF
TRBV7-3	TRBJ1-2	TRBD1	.	TGTGCCAGCAGCTTATCGTCCGACAGGGCCTATGGCTACACCTTC	CASSLSSDRAYGYTF
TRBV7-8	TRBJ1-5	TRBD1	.	TGTGCCAGCAGCTCTTGGGGACAGGGAAGCAATCAGCCCCAGCATTTT	CASSSWGQGSNQPQHF
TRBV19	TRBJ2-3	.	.	TGTGCCAGCAAGACAGTCTATTTCACAGATACGCAGTATTTT	CASKTVYFTDTQYF
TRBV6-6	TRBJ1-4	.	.	TGTGCCAGCAGTTACCGGGACTCCCCTAATGAAAAACTGTTTTTT	CASSYRDSPNEKLFF
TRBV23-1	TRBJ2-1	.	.	TGCGCCAGCAGTCTTTCACCAGATAGCGAAAACAATGAGCAGTTCTTC	CASSLSPDSENNEQFF
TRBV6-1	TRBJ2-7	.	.	TGTGCCAGCAGTCGCCCCGAGAATATGGCGGCGTACTTC	CASSRPENMAAYF
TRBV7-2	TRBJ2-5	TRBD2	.	TGTGCCAGCAGCGGAGGGACTAGCGGGGGAGGGGCCCAGTACTTC	CASSGGTSGGGAQYF
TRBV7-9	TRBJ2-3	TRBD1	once	TGTGCCAGCAGCTTATCCCCGGGACAGGTGGAGGATACGCAGTATTTT	CASSLSPGQVEDTQYF
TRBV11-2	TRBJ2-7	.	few	TGTGCCAGCAGCTCCGAGAGGTCCTACGAGCAGTACTTC	CASSSERSYEQYF
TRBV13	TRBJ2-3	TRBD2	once	TGTGCCAGCAGCCAACTAGCGGGAGAATCGCTAGCAGATACGCAGTATTTT	CASSQLAGESLADTQYF
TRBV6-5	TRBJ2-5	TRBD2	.	TGTGCCAGCAGTTACGGACTAGCGGGCCACCAAGAGACCCAGTACTTC	CASSYGLAGHQETQYF
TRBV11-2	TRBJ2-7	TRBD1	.	TGTGCCAGCAGCTTACTGGGACAGGGGGCCGAGCAGTACTTC	CASSLLGQGAEQYF
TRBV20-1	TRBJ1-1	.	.	TGCAGCGGAGGGGATAGGACTGAAGCTTTCTTT	CSGGDRTEAFF
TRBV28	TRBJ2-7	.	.	TGTGCCAGCAGTCCCCCCTTCTACGAGCAGTACTTC	CASSPPFYEQYF
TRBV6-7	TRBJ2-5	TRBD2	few	TGTGCCAGCAGGGGGACTAGCGGGAGGGCTCCCTGTGGAGAGACCCAGTACTTC	CASRGTSGRAPCGETQYF
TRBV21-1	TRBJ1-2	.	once	TGTGCCAGCAGCATAGAGGGACTTTATGGCTACACCTTC	CASSIEGLYGYTF
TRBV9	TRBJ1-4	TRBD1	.	TGTGCCAGCAGAGGACAGGGGGGCGAAAATGAAAAACTGTTTTTT	CASRGQGGENEKLFF
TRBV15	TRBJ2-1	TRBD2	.	TGTGCCACCAGCAGGGAAACTAGCGGGAGATGGCAGTTCTTC	CATSRETSGRWQFF
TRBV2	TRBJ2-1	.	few	TGTGCCAGCAGTCCTAGCAGTGAGCAGTTCTTC	CASSPSSEQFF
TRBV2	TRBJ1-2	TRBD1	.	TGTGCCAGCAGCGGACAGGGGGCTCGCTATGGCTACACCTTC	CASSGQGARYGYTF
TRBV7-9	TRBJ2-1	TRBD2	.	TGTGCCAGCAGCCAAGACTTACTAGCGGGGGCCCTCATATACAATGAGCAGTTCTTC	CASSQDLLAGALIYNEQFF
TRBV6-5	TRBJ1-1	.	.	TGTGCCAGCAGTTACTCGTTCGGGTATACGAAGGAAGCTTTCTTT	CASSYSFGYTKEAFF
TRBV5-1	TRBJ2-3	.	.	TGCGCCAGCAGCCTCCGGACTGCTAGCACAGATACGCAGTATTTT	CASSLRTASTDTQYF
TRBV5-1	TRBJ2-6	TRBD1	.	TGCGCCAGCAGCTGGACCCCTCTGACAGGGGGTAACTCTGGGGCCAACGTCCTGACTTTC	CASSWTPLTGGNSGANVLTF
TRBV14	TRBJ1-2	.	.	TGTGCCAGCAGCCAAGATTTATATGGCTACACCTTC	CASSQDLYGYTF
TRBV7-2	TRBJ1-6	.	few	TGTGCCAGCAGTTACGGGGGGAACAATTCACCCCTCCACTTT	CASSYGGNNSPLHF
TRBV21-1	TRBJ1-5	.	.	TGTGCCAGCAGCAAAAGAAAGCTCCCCAGGGTTTGCAATCAGCCCCAGCATTTT	CASSKRKLPRVCNQPQHF
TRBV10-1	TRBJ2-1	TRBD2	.	TGCGCCAGCAGTGAGCGGTCTAGCGGGTCCTACAATGAGCAGTTCTTC	CASSERSSGSYNEQFF
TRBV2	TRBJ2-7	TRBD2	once	TGTGCCAGTCGGCGCCTCAGCGGGAGGCCCTACGAGCAGTACTTC	CASRRLSGRPYEQYF
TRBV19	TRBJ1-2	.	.	TGTGCCAGTAGTATCGGGACACCAGGTCGCGACTATGGCTACACCTTC	CASSIGTPGRDYGYTF
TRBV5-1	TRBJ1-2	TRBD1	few	TGCGCCAGCAGCTTGGGAATTTTGCAGGGGGCAAGGGCTAACTATGGCTACACCTTC	CASSLGILQGARANYGYTF
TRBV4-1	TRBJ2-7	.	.	TGCGCCAGCAGCCAAGAAGGCGGGGCGGGCGAGCAGTACTTC	CASSQEGGAGEQYF
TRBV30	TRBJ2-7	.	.	TGTGCCTGGAGTAAGACAGACTACGAGCAGTACTTC	CAWSKTDYEQYF
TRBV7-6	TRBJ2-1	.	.	TGTGCCAGCAGCCATACTAACAATGAGCAGTTCTTC	CASSHTNNEQFF
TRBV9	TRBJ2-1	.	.	TGTGCCAGCAGCGTAGGCTGGACAGAAGGGAATGAGCAGTTCTTC	CASSVGWTEGNEQFF
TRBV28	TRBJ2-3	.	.	TGTGCCAGCAGTTTGGCAGGGGGAGGAACAGATACGCAGTATTTT	CASSLAGGGTDTQYF
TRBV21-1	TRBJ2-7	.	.	TGTGCCAGCAGCAAAATCGCGGGACAGGGGGACTCCTACGAGCAGTACTTC	CASSKIAGQGDSYEQYF